The 30 T cell receptor beta chains reported below all come from one sample, sequenced in a study of cytomegalovirus exposure and HLA in healthy donors. Some clones are missing from TCRdb's copy, which holds only in-frame ones; the method was immunoSEQ multiplex PCR. The sample has about 200,000 clones; around 86% are singletons. The sequencing input was PBMCs. All receptors come from a woman aged 18-35 years in good health and CMV-seropositive.

This clone was detected only once. The rearrangement uses TRBV4-1 and TRBJ2-7; 9 bases align to TRBD1. V gave up 5 bases and J gave up 3 bases; unmatched junction bases: 14. The CDR3 is 17 residues long. Per germline, CDR1 MGHRA and CDR2 YSYEKL. This CDR3 reads CASSSLPAGQGVYEQYF. The DNA of the CDR3 is TGCGCCAGCAGCTCCCTCCCGGCGGGACAGGGAGTCTACGAGCAGTACTTC.

The rearrangement links TRBV5-5 to TRBJ1-4, with D possibly matching TRBD1 (5 bases). Trimming cost V 1 base and J 11 bases, with 15 bases left between them. The CDR3 totals 14 residues. Germline V gene sequence: CDR1 SGHKS, CDR2 YYEKEE (reference sequence). The CDR3 sequence: CASSLRWGEEKLFF. CDR3 nucleotide sequence: TGTGCCAGCAGCTTGAGGTGGGGGGAGGAGAAACTGTTTTTT.

V and J are TRBV5-1 and TRBJ2-1; 7 nucleotides align to TRBD1. The V and J ends lost 2 bases and 4 bases, in that order; junction bases with no gene match: 12. The CDR3 extends over 17 amino acids. The germline CDR1 and CDR2 sequences are SGHRS and YFSETQ. The chain's CDR3 is CASSFGLGQFVYNEQFF. As DNA, the CDR3 is TGCGCCAGCAGCTTCGGGTTGGGACAGTTCGTTTACAATGAGCAGTTCTTC.

The rearrangement joins TRBV7-3 to TRBJ2-5, with no clear D. The CDR3 runs 13 residues. V was clipped by 2 bases and J by 5 bases, with 9 bases between them. Germline CDR1 SGHTA, CDR2 FQGTGA. Here the CDR3 reads CASSLYHGETQYF. For the CDR3, the DNA is TGTGCCAGCAGCTTATACCACGGGGAGACCCAGTACTTC.

This chain joins TRBV5-5 and TRBJ2-7, with TRBD1 identical over 7 bases. The CDR3 has 14 residues. V was clipped by 0 bases and J by 2 bases; unmatched bases: 2. Germline V gene sequence: CDR1 SGHKS, CDR2 YYEKEE (reference sequence). The DNA of the CDR3 is TGTGCCAGCAGCTTGGACAGGGGAACCTACGAGCAGTACTTC. The encoded protein is CASSLDRGTYEQYF.

The gene calls are TRBV2 and TRBJ1-1; tentative D call: TRBD1 (6 bases). V lost 4 bases and J 1 base, leaving 13 bases between the germline ends. Germline V lookup: CDR1 SNHLY, CDR2 FYNNEI. The CDR3 is made up of 15 amino acids. CDR3 nucleotides: TGTGCCAGCAGTGTCCCCACAGGGAAGAACACTGAAGCTTTCTTT. As protein: CASSVPTGKNTEAFF.

The chain employs TRBV5-1 and TRBJ2-2, with 11 positions matching TRBD2. The trim removed 4 bases at V and 4 bases at J, leaving 0 bases unmatched. The CDR3 contains 14 residues. Germline assignment: CDR1 SGHRS and CDR2 YFSETQ. The CDR3 DNA reads as TGCGCCAGCAGCGGGACTAGCGGCACCGGGGAGCTGTTTTTT. This translates into CASSGTSGTGELFF.

The gene calls are TRBV28 and TRBJ2-7; D possibly corresponds to TRBD1 (6 bases). Germline loops: CDR1 MDHEN, CDR2 SYDVKM. Between the trimmed V and J ends, which lost 5 bases and 5 bases, there was a span of 19 bases. The CDR3 covers 15 residues. The DNA for the CDR3 is TGTGCCAGCAGTGAGAGTGGCAGGGGTGCCCACGAGCAGTACTTC. It codes for CASSESGRGAHEQYF.

The V and J genes are TRBV19 and TRBJ2-1; 8 bases match TRBD2. The CDR3 covers 17 residues. V dropped 0 bases and J dropped 7; count of bases not matched to a gene: 11. The germline V gene has CDR1 LNHDA and CDR2 SQIVND (reference sequence). In nucleotides, the CDR3 is TGTGCCAGTAGTATAGATTTCGAGCGGGAGATGGCGAATGAGCAGTTCTTC. Its translation: CASSIDFEREMANEQFF.

This chain links TRBV5-1 with TRBJ2-1; TRBD2 matches at 11 bases. This CDR3 contains 17 residues. From germline, CDR1 is SGHRS and CDR2 YFSETQ. V lost 4 bases and J lost 3; bases outside the gene matches: 9. The DNA for the CDR3 is TGCGCCAGCAGCACCCTGACTAGCGGGAATGACTACAATGAGCAGTTCTTC. Protein product: CASSTLTSGNDYNEQFF.

V and J are TRBV2 and TRBJ2-7, with 7 bases lining up with TRBD1. Germline-derived CDR1 and CDR2 are SNHLY and FYNNEI. After removal of 0 bases from V and 4 bases from J, the junction contained 6 bases not matched to a gene. The length of the CDR3 is 15 residues. DNA for the CDR3: TGTGCCAGCAGTGAAGCAGGGGGCAGGACATACGAGCAGTACTTC. Amino acid sequence: CASSEAGGRTYEQYF.

The chain uses TRBV6-5 and TRBJ2-7; the match to TRBD1 covers 7 bases. The ends lost 7 bases at V and 0 bases at J; junction bases unmatched: 9. The CDR3 sequence is 15 residues long. Per the germline V gene, CDR1 is MNHEY and CDR2 is SVGAGI. CDR3 in amino acids: CASTPGTASSYEQYF. As DNA, the CDR3 is TGTGCCAGCACCCCTGGGACAGCAAGCTCCTACGAGCAGTACTTC.

The chain uses TRBV10-1 and TRBJ1-1, with 7 bases fitting TRBD1. Looked up from germline, CDR1 is WNHNN and CDR2 is SYGVQD (reference sequence). The CDR3 has 14 amino acids. J was trimmed by 4 bases and V by 6 bases; bases with no gene match: 8. The CDR3 nucleotides read TGCGCCAGCAGCGGGACAGCAGCAGGCACTGAAGCTTTCTTT. It encodes CASSGTAAGTEAFF.

This clone has a handful of counts. The gene calls are TRBV20-1 and TRBJ1-2, with D possibly TRBD1 on 6 matching bases. V was cut by 3 bases and J by 8 bases, with 10 bases left in between. Germline lookup yields CDR1 DFQATT and CDR2 SNEGSKA (reference sequence). The CDR3 sequence is 11 residues long. The DNA of the CDR3 is TGCAGTGCTAGTTACAGGGACGGCTACACCTTC. Translated, it gives CSASYRDGYTF.

The rearrangement links TRBV18 to TRBJ2-5, with unresolved D. Between the trimmed V and J ends, which lost 3 bases and 2 bases, there was a span of 13 bases. This CDR3 comprises 15 residues. Germline assignment: CDR1 KGHSH and CDR2 LQKENI. The CDR3 sequence is CASSPWAGQQETQYF. As DNA, the CDR3 is TGTGCCAGCTCACCTTGGGCAGGCCAACAAGAGACCCAGTACTTC.

This clone was recorded once. This chain connects TRBV4-1 to TRBJ2-3, with TRBD2 identical over 9 bases. Germline CDR1 MGHRA, CDR2 YSYEKL. After removal of 2 bases from V and 5 bases from J, the junction contained 8 bases not matched to a gene. The CDR3 covers 16 residues. The chain's CDR3 is CASSQTEREDIDTQYF. The CDR3, as DNA: TGCGCCAGCAGCCAAACCGAGCGGGAGGACATAGATACGCAGTATTTT.

V and J are TRBV7-6 and TRBJ2-7; D unresolved. The CDR3 contains 13 residues. CDR1 is SGHVS and CDR2 is FNYEAQ in the germline V gene. Trimming removed 1 base at V and 3 bases at J, with 7 bases between. The chain's CDR3 is CASSLDTDYEQYF. The CDR3 DNA reads as TGTGCCAGCAGCTTAGACACAGACTACGAGCAGTACTTC. The full variable domain, in which reference TRBV7-6 and TRBJ2-7 provide the parts outside the CDR3, is GAGVSQSPRYKVTKRGQDVALRCDPISGHVSLYWYRQALGQGPEFLTYFNYEAQQDKSGLPNDRFSAERPEGSISTLTIQRTEQRDSAMYRCASSLDTDYEQYFGPGTRLTVT.

This clone has only a few counts. The chain joins TRBV4-1 to TRBJ2-7, with D perhaps TRBD2 (6 bases). Germline V lookup: CDR1 MGHRA, CDR2 YSYEKL. V shed 4 bases and J shed 6 bases, with 19 bases lying between them. The CDR3 runs to 15 residues. CDR3 in DNA: TGCGCCAGCAGCCGCACCGGTAGCGGTCTTGGCGAGCAGTACTTC. Amino acid sequence: CASSRTGSGLGEQYF.

The count of this clone is one. V gene TRBV10-3 combines with J gene TRBJ1-4, with unresolved D. V was clipped by 3 bases and J by 7 bases, with 15 bases between them. CDR3 length: 15 amino acids. Germline CDR1 is ENHRY and CDR2 is SYGVKD. In DNA form, the CDR3 reads TGTGCCATCAGTGATGATCGACGGGAGGGTGAAAAACTGTTTTTT. Its translation: CAISDDRREGEKLFF.

On this clone itself: Other DNA sequences of this sample code for an identical CDR3. This rearrangement joins TRBV9 to TRBJ1-1, with a possible D match to TRBD1 (5 bases). Germline CDR1 is SGDLS and CDR2 is YYNGEE. This CDR3 comprises 13 residues. Trimming pared 0 bases from V and 5 bases from J, leaving 8 bases between. The CDR3 protein is CASSVGGRTEAFF. CDR3 DNA sequence: TGTGCCAGCAGCGTAGGGGGGAGGACTGAAGCTTTCTTT. The variable domain in full, with the rest retrieved from reference TRBV9 and TRBJ1-1, is DSGVTQTPKHLITATGQRVTLRCSPRSGDLSVYWYQQSLDQGLQFLIQYYNGEERAKGNILERFSAQQFPDLHSELNLSSLELGDSALYFCASSVGGRTEAFFGQGTRLTVV.

The rearrangement uses TRBV29-1 and TRBJ2-5, with 14 nucleotides matching TRBD2. V was pared by 6 bases and J by 4 bases, with 7 bases of the junction left unmatched. This CDR3 has 15 amino acids. Germline CDR1 reads SQVTM; CDR2 reads ANQGSEA. CDR3 region: CSVLGTSGRRETQYF. The CDR3 nucleotides are TGCAGCGTCCTTGGGACTAGCGGGAGACGAGAGACCCAGTACTTC.

This chain uses TRBV29-1 with TRBJ1-1; possible D gene TRBD1, 5 bases. Germline values: CDR1 SQVTM, CDR2 ANQGSEA. V was shortened by 6 bases and J by 7 bases, with 9 bases between the two germline ends. This CDR3 is built from 10 residues. DNA of the CDR3: TGCAGCGTCAGGGATTATGAAGCTTTCTTT. It translates to CSVRDYEAFF.

This clone was picked up one time. J is TRBJ2-3 and V is TRBV7-2; 8 bases are shared with TRBD2. The germline CDR1 and CDR2 sequences are SGHTA and FQGNSA. The trim removed 5 bases at V and 2 bases at J, leaving 9 bases unmatched. The CDR3 consists of 16 residues. For the CDR3, the DNA is TGTGCCAGCAGCCCCCGACTAGCGCCGTTCACAGATACGCAGTATTTT. It translates to CASSPRLAPFTDTQYF.

Comment on this clone: At the DNA level, this CDR3 is encoded by other sequences in the same sample as well. The chain employs TRBV2 and TRBJ2-5; D is undetermined. With 6 bases removed from V and 1 base from J, the gap between germline ends came to 3 bases. The CDR3 runs to 11 residues. CDR1 is SNHLY, CDR2 FYNNEI, per germline. In nucleotides, the CDR3 is TGTGCCAGCAGGCGCCAAGAGACCCAGTACTTC. Its translation: CASRRQETQYF.

The chain combines TRBV28 with TRBJ1-1; D perhaps matches TRBD1 (5 bases). The CDR3 is 12 residues long. Germline lookup yields CDR1 MDHEN and CDR2 SYDVKM. Deletions cut 10 bases from V and 5 bases from J, with 14 bases between. CDR3 sequence: CATRWGGTEAFF. In DNA, the CDR3 is TGTGCCACCCGGTGGGGGGGGACTGAAGCTTTCTTT.

The CDR3 spells CSVEELKPSYEQYF. The CDR3 DNA sequence: TGCAGCGTTGAAGAACTCAAACCCTCCTACGAGCAGTACTTC. The genes are TRBV29-1 and TRBJ2-7; D unclear. CDR3 length equals 14 residues. V lost 0 bases and J lost 0, with 9 bases in between. Germline lookup yields CDR1 SQVTM and CDR2 ANQGSEA.

The genes are TRBV10-3 and TRBJ2-1; 11 nucleotides align to TRBD2. CDR3 length equals 17 residues. Germline V lookup: CDR1 ENHRY, CDR2 SYGVKD. Trimming cost V 0 bases and J 0 bases; bases outside gene matches: 1. In nucleotides, the CDR3 is TGTGCCATCAGTGAGTCCACTAGCGGGAGCTCCTACAATGAGCAGTTCTTC. It translates to CAISESTSGSSYNEQFF.

The chain links TRBV5-6 to TRBJ1-1; TRBD1 agrees at 7 bases. This CDR3 spans 15 amino acids. Germline V CDR1 and CDR2: SGHDT, YYEEEE. The trim removed 5 bases at V and 5 bases at J, leaving 12 bases unmatched. The CDR3 is CASSQRRGRWTEAFF. CDR3 nucleotides: TGTGCCAGCAGTCAAAGGAGGGGGCGCTGGACTGAAGCTTTCTTT.

This clone was seen just once. This specimen includes other DNA sequences encoding the same CDR3. The chain uses TRBV27 and TRBJ2-7, with a tentative D call TRBD2 (5 bases). Germline lookup yields CDR1 MNHEY and CDR2 SMNVEV (reference sequence). Trimming left V 0 bases short and J 0 bases short, with 9 bases between. The CDR3 runs to 15 residues. The DNA of the CDR3 is TGTGCCAGCAGTTTATCCGGAGGAGGCTCCTACGAGCAGTACTTC. This sequence encodes CASSLSGGGSYEQYF.

The chain couples TRBV2 to TRBJ1-5; weak D call: TRBD1 (6 bases). The V gene's germline CDR1 is SNHLY and CDR2 FYNNEI. V was pared by 7 bases and J by 7 bases, with 23 bases between. The CDR3 contains 16 residues. The CDR3 spells CASTKKDSRGLQPQHF. The CDR3 nucleotides are TGTGCCAGCACTAAAAAAGACTCCAGGGGTCTGCAGCCCCAGCATTTT.